The 8 T cell receptor beta chains presented below share a single source sample, sequenced in a study of Ad26.COV2.S vaccination and SARS-CoV-2 variants. Stated treatment: 15 to 20 received Ad26.COV2.S at low or high dose, single or two shots; 5 received placebo; per-sample allocation not given. Sampling happened 63 days after the first vaccine or placebo injection. Using immunoSEQ multiplex PCR, the repertoire was profiled, and TCRdb retains in-frame clones only, with some absent. The repertoire has 350,000 to 450,000 clones, around 92% of them found once; the top ten carry over 1.5%. The material sequenced was peripheral blood, taken in a trial of Ad26.COV2.S vaccine versus placebo. These receptors were collected from a person between 18 and 65 years old who received the Ad26.COV2.S COVID-19 vaccine or a placebo.

The chain employs TRBV30 and TRBJ2-7; D ambiguous. V was cut by 3 bases and J by 4 bases, with 10 bases left in between. The CDR3 spans 12 residues. CDR1 and CDR2 from the germline V gene are GTSNPN and SVGIG (reference sequence). CDR3 residues: CAWSEVGYEQYF. Written as DNA, the CDR3 is TGTGCCTGGAGCGAAGTGGGTTACGAGCAGTACTTC. The entire variable domain, with the rest obtained from reference TRBV30 and TRBJ2-7, is as follows: SQTIHQWPATLVQPVGSPLSLECTVEGTSNPNLYWYRQAAGRGLQLLFYSVGIGQISSEVPQNLSASRPQDRQFILSSKKLLLSDSGFYLCAWSEVGYEQYFGPGTRLTVT.

A few counts support this clone. The chain is built from TRBV28 and TRBJ2-3; D remains unclear. This CDR3 is 16 amino acids long. Trimming removed 3 bases at V and 2 bases at J, with 15 bases between. Per germline, CDR1 MDHEN and CDR2 SYDVKM. The CDR3 DNA is TGTGCCAGCAGTTTCGAAGGTTTACGGTACACAGATACGCAGTATTTT. Protein product: CASSFEGLRYTDTQYF.

The genes are TRBV5-1 and TRBJ2-2, with 10 bases that match TRBD2. The CDR3 is 17 amino acids. The trim removed 4 bases at V and 5 bases at J, leaving 11 bases unmatched. Germline CDR1 reads SGHRS; CDR2 reads YFSETQ. This CDR3 is CASSGTGLAGATGELFF. The CDR3 bases are TGCGCCAGCAGCGGGACTGGGCTAGCGGGGGCAACCGGGGAGCTGTTTTTT.

CDR3 protein: CASAGTSSYEQYF. CDR3 DNA: TGTGCCAGCGCCGGGACTAGCTCCTACGAGCAGTACTTC. The chain couples TRBV28 to TRBJ2-7; 8 bases agree with TRBD2. V was clipped by 8 bases and J by 0 bases; unmatched bases: 3. In germline, CDR1 is MDHEN, CDR2 SYDVKM. The CDR3 is 13 residues long.

The chain combines TRBV11-2 with TRBJ2-5, with 8 bases fitting TRBD1. CDR3 length: 15 amino acids. Trimming cost V 3 bases and J 2 bases; bases outside gene matches: 5. The germline gives CDR1 SGHAT, CDR2 FQNNGV. The chain's CDR3 is CASSFTGGMQETQYF. CDR3 nucleotide sequence: TGTGCCAGCAGCTTCACAGGGGGAATGCAAGAGACCCAGTACTTC.

This clone was observed once. This chain connects TRBV6-5 to TRBJ2-3; D is tentatively TRBD1 or TRBD2 (5 bases each). The CDR3 spans 15 residues. Germline V gene sequence: CDR1 MNHEY, CDR2 SVGAGI. Trimming took off 5 bases at V and 0 bases at J, with 12 bases between the two ends. CDR3: CASSPPGRSTDTQYF. The CDR3 bases are TGTGCCAGCAGTCCACCGGGACGGAGCACAGATACGCAGTATTTT.

The CDR3 protein is CASSYRAEEQPQHF. DNA for the CDR3: TGTGCCAGCAGTTACAGGGCGGAGGAACAGCCCCAGCATTTT. The chain recombines TRBV6-6 with TRBJ1-5; D is ambiguous. This CDR3 contains 14 residues. Per germline, CDR1 MNHNY and CDR2 SVGAGI (reference sequence). With 2 bases removed from V and 7 bases from J, the gap between germline ends came to 12 bases.

The chain is built from TRBV9 and TRBJ1-6, with 9 positions matching TRBD1. CDR1 is SGDLS, CDR2 YYNGEE, per germline. Unmatched junction bases numbered 7, after V lost 0 bases and J lost 9 bases. The CDR3 is 16 amino acids. CDR3 in DNA: TGTGCCAGCAGCGTAGGTCTACAGGGGGCAGGTTCACCCCTCCACTTT. Translation gives CASSVGLQGAGSPLHF.